These 16 T cell receptor beta chains were all obtained from the same sample, sequenced in a study of blood T cells in healthy people across ages. Sample-barcoded 5' priming and a J-beta primer mix drove a second PCR of roughly 6 to 12 cycles. TCRdb passed the 5' RACE reads through MiXCR, listing each CDR3 protein once. The sample yields over 1,500,000 distinct CDR3 sequences, about 50% seen once. The specimen sequenced was blood. The receptors here all came from a woman aged 40 to 55 in good health.

V and J are TRBV4-2 and TRBJ2-1, with 9 nucleotides matching TRBD2. The CDR3 length is 15 residues. Looked up from germline, CDR1 is LGHNA and CDR2 is YNFKEQ. Germline trimming cut 5 bases from V and 6 bases from J; bases unmatched to any gene: 8. The CDR3 DNA sequence: TGTGCCAGCAGCACTCGACTAGCGGTAATCAATGAGCAGTTCTTC. Amino acid sequence: CASSTRLAVINEQFF.

CDR3: CASSQDAGTSGGMQYF. The CDR3 nucleotides are TGTGCCAGCAGCCAAGACGCCGGGACTAGCGGGGGTATGCAGTACTTC. This chain connects TRBV4-2 to TRBJ2-5; 14 nucleotides agree with TRBD2. V gave up 0 bases and J gave up 11 bases; unmatched junction bases: 8. The germline gives CDR1 LGHNA, CDR2 YNFKEQ. This CDR3 spans 16 amino acids.

This clonotype has a handful of counts. The chain couples TRBV6-2 or TRBV6-3 to TRBJ2-7; either TRBD1 or TRBD2 may fit D (5 bases each). The CDR3 runs 15 residues. With 6 bases removed from V and 2 bases from J, the gap between germline ends came to 17 bases. Germline V gives CDR1 MNHEY, CDR2 SVGEGT. This CDR3 is CASSSPGRDPYEQYF. As DNA, the CDR3 is TGTGCCAGCAGCTCCCCTGGAAGGGACCCCTACGAGCAGTACTTC.

This chain links TRBV19 with TRBJ1-5, with D unresolved. Germline V lookup: CDR1 LNHDA, CDR2 SQIVND (reference sequence). Trimming removed 4 bases from V and 6 bases from J, with 13 bases in between. This CDR3 comprises 14 residues. The CDR3 sequence is CASSTPQVGQPQHF. The CDR3 DNA sequence: TGTGCCAGTAGTACCCCTCAGGTGGGTCAGCCCCAGCATTTT.

This clonotype was seen only a few times. This rearrangement joins TRBV27 to TRBJ2-5; D is unresolved. This CDR3 spans 13 amino acids. CDR1 MNHEY and CDR2 SMNVEV come from the germline V gene (reference sequence). The V and J ends lost 6 bases and 4 bases respectively, with 12 bases between them. DNA of the CDR3: TGTGCCAGCAGACAACCGGGCGGAGAGACCCAGTACTTC. This translates into CASRQPGGETQYF.

This rearrangement joins TRBV27 to TRBJ2-3; TRBD1 matches 10 bases. Losses at the gene ends were 8 bases for V and 8 bases for J; bases not matched to a gene: 16. The CDR3 extends over 16 amino acids. In germline, CDR1 is MNHEY, CDR2 SMNVEV (reference sequence). CDR3 in amino acids: CASQTIKTGGPGTQYF. The CDR3 DNA reads as TGTGCCAGCCAAACCATAAAGACAGGGGGCCCAGGTACGCAGTATTTT.

This rearrangement joins TRBV5-1 to TRBJ2-1; the match to TRBD2 covers 8 bases. V lost 4 bases to trimming and J lost 1 base; unmatched junction nucleotides: 4. The V gene's germline CDR1 is SGHRS and CDR2 YFSETQ. The length of the CDR3 is 15 residues. The CDR3 region is CASSIGGASYNEQFF. CDR3 sequence (DNA): TGCGCCAGCAGCATCGGGGGGGCGTCCTACAATGAGCAGTTCTTC.

This clonotype was counted between two and nine times. The chain combines TRBV29-1 with TRBJ1-2; no clear D gene. The CDR3 loop spans 13 amino acids. V lost 1 base and J 6 bases, leaving 12 bases between the germline ends. Germline CDR1 and CDR2: SQVTM and ANQGSEA. The CDR3 coding sequence is TGCAGCGTTGAAGTCATCTCCTGGAATGGCTACACCTTC. Protein: CSVEVISWNGYTF.

This clonotype occurred a few times. This chain joins TRBV9 and TRBJ2-3; D is possibly TRBD1 (6 bases). CDR1 and CDR2 (germline): SGDLS, YYNGEE. This CDR3 region has 21 residues. V lost 0 bases and J 0 bases, leaving 26 bases between the germline ends. This CDR3 reads CASSVARGQPARTSSTDTQYF. The CDR3 DNA follows: TGTGCCAGCAGCGTAGCCCGCGGACAGCCCGCCCGGACTTCTAGCACAGATACGCAGTATTTT.

The rearrangement uses TRBV4-3 and TRBJ2-1, with a weak D call TRBD2 (6 bases). With 1 base removed from V and 6 bases from J, the gap between germline ends came to 16 bases. CDR3 length: 16 residues. Germline V CDR1 and CDR2: LGHNA, YSLEER. The CDR3 spells CASSQGGTEAVNEQFF. In nucleotides, the CDR3 is TGCGCCAGCAGCCAAGGGGGGACTGAAGCGGTCAATGAGCAGTTCTTC.

The chain carries TRBV5-1 and TRBJ2-3; 8 bases align to TRBD1. J gave up 3 bases and V 1 base, and 7 bases lay outside the gene matches. This CDR3 region has 16 residues. Looked up from germline, CDR1 is SGHRS and CDR2 is YFSETQ. CDR3 nucleotide sequence: TGCGCCAGCAGCTTGACGTCCGGGACAGGTACAGATACGCAGTATTTT. Translation gives CASSLTSGTGTDTQYF.

The chain uses TRBV5-5 and TRBJ2-1; TRBD2 matches at 9 bases. V lost 7 bases, J lost 5 bases, and 10 bases stayed unmatched. Germline V gene lookup returns CDR1 SGHKS and CDR2 YYEKEE (reference sequence). The CDR3 is 15 residues long. CDR3 bases: TGTGCCAGCTCGGGGACTAGCTTTTTTAACAATGAGCAGTTCTTC. It encodes CASSGTSFFNNEQFF.

The chain couples TRBV10-3 to TRBJ2-7; unclear D gene. The CDR3 is 12 residues long. Germline V lookup: CDR1 ENHRY, CDR2 SYGVKD. Deletions cut 5 bases from V and 0 bases from J, with 5 bases between. CDR3 DNA: TGTGCCATCAGTACCAGCTCCTACGAGCAGTACTTC. Amino acid sequence: CAISTSSYEQYF.

V and J are TRBV11-3 and TRBJ2-1; 9 bases align to TRBD1. Germline V gene lookup returns CDR1 SGHNT and CDR2 YENEEA. CDR3 length equals 16 residues. The V segment lost 4 bases and the J segment 3 bases; nucleotides outside the gene matches: 7. CDR3: CASSSGTGFGYNEQFF. The CDR3 DNA sequence: TGTGCCAGCAGCTCCGGGACAGGGTTCGGCTACAATGAGCAGTTCTTC.

V is TRBV7-2 and J is TRBJ1-5, with 7 bases identical to TRBD1. Germline-derived CDR1 and CDR2 are SGHTA and FQGNSA. The CDR3 totals 15 residues. Trimming removed 2 bases from V and 7 bases from J; junction bases left unmatched: 8. The CDR3 nucleotides are TGTGCCAGCAGCTTACGGCAGGGGGTCGAGCAGCCCCAGCATTTT. It encodes CASSLRQGVEQPQHF.

V is TRBV28 and J is TRBJ2-1, with D perhaps matching TRBD1 (5 bases). The V end was cut by 5 bases, the J end by 2 bases, with 13 bases between. Germline CDR1 MDHEN, CDR2 SYDVKM. The CDR3 runs 15 residues. As DNA, the CDR3 is TGTGCCAGCAGTGAGTGGCAGGGCACCTACAATGAGCAGTTCTTC. Residues: CASSEWQGTYNEQFF.